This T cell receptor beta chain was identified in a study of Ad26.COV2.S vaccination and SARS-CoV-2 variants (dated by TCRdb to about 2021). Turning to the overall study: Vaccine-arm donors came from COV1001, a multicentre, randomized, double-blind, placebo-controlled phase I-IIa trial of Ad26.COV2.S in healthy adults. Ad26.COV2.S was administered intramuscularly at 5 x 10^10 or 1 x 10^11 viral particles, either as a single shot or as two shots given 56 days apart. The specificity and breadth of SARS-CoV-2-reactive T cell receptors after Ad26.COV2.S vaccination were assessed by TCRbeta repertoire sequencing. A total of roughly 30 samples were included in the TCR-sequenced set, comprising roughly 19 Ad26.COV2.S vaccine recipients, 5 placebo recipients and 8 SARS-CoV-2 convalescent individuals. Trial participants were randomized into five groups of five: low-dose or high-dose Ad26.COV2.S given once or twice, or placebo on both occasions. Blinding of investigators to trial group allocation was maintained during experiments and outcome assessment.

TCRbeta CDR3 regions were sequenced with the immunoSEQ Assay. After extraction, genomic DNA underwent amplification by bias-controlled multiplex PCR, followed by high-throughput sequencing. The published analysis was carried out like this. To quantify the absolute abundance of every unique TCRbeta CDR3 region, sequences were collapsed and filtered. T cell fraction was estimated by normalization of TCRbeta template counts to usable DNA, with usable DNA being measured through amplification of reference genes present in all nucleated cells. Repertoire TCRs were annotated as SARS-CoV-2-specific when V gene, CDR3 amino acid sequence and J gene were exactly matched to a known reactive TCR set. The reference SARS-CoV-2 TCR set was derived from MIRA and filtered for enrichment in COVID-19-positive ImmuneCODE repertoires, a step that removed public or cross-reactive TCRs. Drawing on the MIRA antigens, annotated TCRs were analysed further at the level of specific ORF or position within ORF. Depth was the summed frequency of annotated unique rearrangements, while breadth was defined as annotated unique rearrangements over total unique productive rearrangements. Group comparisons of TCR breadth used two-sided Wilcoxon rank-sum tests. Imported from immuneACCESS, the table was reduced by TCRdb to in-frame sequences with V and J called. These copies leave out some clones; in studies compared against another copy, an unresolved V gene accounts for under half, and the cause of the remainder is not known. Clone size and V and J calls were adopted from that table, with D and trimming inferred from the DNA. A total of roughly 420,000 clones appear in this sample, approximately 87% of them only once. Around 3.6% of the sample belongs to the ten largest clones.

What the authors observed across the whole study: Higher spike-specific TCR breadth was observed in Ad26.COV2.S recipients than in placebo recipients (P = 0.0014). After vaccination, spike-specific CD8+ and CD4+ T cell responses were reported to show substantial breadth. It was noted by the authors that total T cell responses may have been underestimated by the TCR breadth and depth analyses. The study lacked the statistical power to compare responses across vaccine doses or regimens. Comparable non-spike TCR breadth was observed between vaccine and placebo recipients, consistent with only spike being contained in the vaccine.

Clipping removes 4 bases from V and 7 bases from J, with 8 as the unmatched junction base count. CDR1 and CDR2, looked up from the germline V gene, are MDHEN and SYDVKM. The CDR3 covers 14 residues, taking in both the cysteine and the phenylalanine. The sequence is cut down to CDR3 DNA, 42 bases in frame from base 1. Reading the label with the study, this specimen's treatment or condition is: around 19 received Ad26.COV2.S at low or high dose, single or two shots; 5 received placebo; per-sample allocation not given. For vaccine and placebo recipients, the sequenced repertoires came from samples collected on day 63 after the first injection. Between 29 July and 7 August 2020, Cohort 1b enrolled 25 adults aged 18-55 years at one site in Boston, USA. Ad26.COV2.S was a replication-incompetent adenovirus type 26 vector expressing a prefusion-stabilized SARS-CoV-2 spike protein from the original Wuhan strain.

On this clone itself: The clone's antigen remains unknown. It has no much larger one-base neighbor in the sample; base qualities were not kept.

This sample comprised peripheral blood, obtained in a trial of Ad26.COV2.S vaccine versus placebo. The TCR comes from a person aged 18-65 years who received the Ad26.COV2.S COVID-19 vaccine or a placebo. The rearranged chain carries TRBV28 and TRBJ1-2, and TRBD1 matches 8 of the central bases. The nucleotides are TGTGCCAGCAGTTACCCGGACAGGGCTATTGGCTACACCTTC. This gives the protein CASSYPDRAIGYTF.